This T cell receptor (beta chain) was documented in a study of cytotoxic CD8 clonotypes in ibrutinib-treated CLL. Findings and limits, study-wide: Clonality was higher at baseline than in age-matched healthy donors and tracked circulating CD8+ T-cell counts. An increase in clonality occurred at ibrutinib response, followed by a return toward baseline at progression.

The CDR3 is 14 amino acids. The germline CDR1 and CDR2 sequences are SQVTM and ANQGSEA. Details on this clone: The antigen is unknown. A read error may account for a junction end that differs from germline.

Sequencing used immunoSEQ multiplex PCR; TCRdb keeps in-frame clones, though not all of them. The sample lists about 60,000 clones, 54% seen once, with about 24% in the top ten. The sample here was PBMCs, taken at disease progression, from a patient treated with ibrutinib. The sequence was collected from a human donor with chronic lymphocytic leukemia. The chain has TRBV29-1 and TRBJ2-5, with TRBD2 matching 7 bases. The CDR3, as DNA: TGCAGCGTCGAAGGGAGGGAGAGTTCGGAGACCCAGTACTTC. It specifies CSVEGRESSETQYF.